The rows below give T cell receptor beta chains drawn from one sample of a study of blood T cell repertoires in COVID-19. Only in-frame clones appear in the TCRdb table, and some are missing; sequencing was by immunoSEQ multiplex PCR. The sample includes roughly 120,000 clones, 85% to 90% of them seen just once. Sequencing input: peripheral blood. The receptors were sampled from an elderly woman with COVID-19, enrolled during active disease. Each CDR3 is given with its conserved first and last residue. The D gene is left open where the match is weak. A row's size may be missing; if present it is once, few, many or a size class.

d_gene: TRBD1
abundance: once
j_gene: TRBJ1-2
len: 16
v_gene: TRBV27
CDR3nt: TGTGCCAGCAGCTCCGGGACAGGGGGCAACAACTATGGCTACACCTTC
CDR3aa: CASSSGTGGNNYGYTF

d_gene: TRBD2
abundance: NA
j_gene: TRBJ2-3
len: 15
v_gene: TRBV2
CDR3nt: TGTGCCAGCAGTACTAGCGGGAGGGCCACAGATACGCAGTATTTT
CDR3aa: CASSTSGRATDTQYF

d_gene: TRBD2
abundance: NA
j_gene: TRBJ2-2
len: 15
v_gene: TRBV9
CDR3nt: TGTGCCAGCAGCGGGACTAGCGGAAACACCGGGGAGCTGTTTTTT
CDR3aa: CASSGTSGNTGELFF

d_gene: NA
abundance: few
j_gene: TRBJ1-5
len: 14
v_gene: TRBV27
CDR3nt: TGTGCCAGCAGCACCTTGGGCGGGCCCCAGCCCCAGCATTTT
CDR3aa: CASSTLGGPQPQHF

d_gene: NA
abundance: NA
j_gene: TRBJ2-4
len: 18
v_gene: TRBV19
CDR3nt: TGTGCCAGTAGTATAATTCGCCCCGGTGGTAAGGCCAAAAACATTCAGTACTTC
CDR3aa: CASSIIRPGGKAKNIQYF

d_gene: NA
abundance: NA
j_gene: TRBJ2-3
len: 13
v_gene: TRBV28
CDR3nt: TGTGCCAGCAGCCCTGTTTATACAGATACGCAGTATTTT
CDR3aa: CASSPVYTDTQYF

d_gene: NA
abundance: NA
j_gene: TRBJ2-2
len: 17
v_gene: TRBV6-2/TRBV6-3
CDR3nt: TGTGCCAGCAGCCCACTCGGCACAGGGTGGGACACCGGGGAGCTGTTTTTT
CDR3aa: CASSPLGTGWDTGELFF

d_gene: TRBD2
abundance: NA
j_gene: TRBJ2-7
len: 15
v_gene: TRBV7-8
CDR3nt: TGTGCCAGCAGATTAGGACTAGCGCGTTCCTACGAGCAGTACTTC
CDR3aa: CASRLGLARSYEQYF

d_gene: NA
abundance: NA
j_gene: TRBJ1-5
len: 16
v_gene: TRBV5-5
CDR3nt: TGTGCCAGCAGCTTGGCCCCAGGGGAGAGCAATCAGCCCCAGCATTTT
CDR3aa: CASSLAPGESNQPQHF

d_gene: NA
abundance: NA
j_gene: TRBJ2-7
len: 16
v_gene: TRBV1
CDR3nt: TGCACCAGCAGCCAAGATACCCGGACAGGGGACTACGAGCAGTACTTC
CDR3aa: CTSSQDTRTGDYEQYF

d_gene: NA
abundance: NA
j_gene: TRBJ2-3
len: 13
v_gene: TRBV6-4
CDR3nt: TGTGCCAGCTCAGCGGAGTTCACAGATACGCAGTATTTT
CDR3aa: CASSAEFTDTQYF

d_gene: NA
abundance: NA
j_gene: TRBJ1-6
len: 14
v_gene: TRBV28
CDR3nt: TGTGCCAGCAGCCCTAACGAGATTAGATCACCCCTCCACTTT
CDR3aa: CASSPNEIRSPLHF

d_gene: NA
abundance: once
j_gene: TRBJ1-2
len: 15
v_gene: TRBV7-9
CDR3nt: TGTGCCAGCAGCTTAGCGCAGGGCTTCAACTATGGCTACACCTTC
CDR3aa: CASSLAQGFNYGYTF

d_gene: TRBD1
abundance: NA
j_gene: TRBJ1-2
len: 15
v_gene: TRBV10-3
CDR3nt: TGTGCCATCAGTGAGGTCCCGGGACAGGCGGGAGGCTACACCTTC
CDR3aa: CAISEVPGQAGGYTF

d_gene: NA
abundance: once
j_gene: TRBJ1-4
len: 18
v_gene: TRBV5-4
CDR3nt: TGTGCCAGCAGCTTGGGCGGGGGGGTTTTAGCAACTAATGAAAAACTGTTTTTT
CDR3aa: CASSLGGGVLATNEKLFF

d_gene: TRBD2
abundance: NA
j_gene: TRBJ2-7
len: 15
v_gene: TRBV5-5
CDR3nt: TGTGCCAGCAGCTTGGATGGGGCGGGAGCCTACGAGCAGTACTTC
CDR3aa: CASSLDGAGAYEQYF

d_gene: NA
abundance: NA
j_gene: TRBJ2-2
len: 11
v_gene: TRBV6-2/TRBV6-3
CDR3nt: TGTGCCAGCAGCTCGGGCGGGGAGCTGTTTTTT
CDR3aa: CASSSGGELFF

d_gene: NA
abundance: NA
j_gene: TRBJ2-5
len: 13
v_gene: TRBV6-2/TRBV6-3
CDR3nt: TGTGCCAGCAGTTTCAGGGGTCCAGAGACCCAGTACTTC
CDR3aa: CASSFRGPETQYF

d_gene: NA
abundance: NA
j_gene: TRBJ1-2
len: 13
v_gene: TRBV7-9
CDR3nt: TGTGCCAGCAGCTTAGGACAACTTTATGGCTACACCTTC
CDR3aa: CASSLGQLYGYTF

d_gene: NA
abundance: NA
j_gene: TRBJ1-4
len: 15
v_gene: TRBV5-1
CDR3nt: TGCGCCAGCAGCCAGACGGGTTTTCTTAATGAAAAACTGTTTTTT
CDR3aa: CASSQTGFLNEKLFF

d_gene: NA
abundance: NA
j_gene: TRBJ2-1
len: 14
v_gene: TRBV4-3
CDR3nt: TGCGCCAGCAGCCCGAGCCTTCGGAGCAATGAGCAGTTCTTC
CDR3aa: CASSPSLRSNEQFF

d_gene: TRBD2
abundance: NA
j_gene: TRBJ2-3
len: 16
v_gene: TRBV19
CDR3nt: TGTGCCAGTAGCAGACTAGCGGGAGAGCGCACAGATACGCAGTATTTT
CDR3aa: CASSRLAGERTDTQYF

d_gene: NA
abundance: NA
j_gene: TRBJ2-1
len: 14
v_gene: TRBV19
CDR3nt: TGTGCCAGCCAGAGCGGAGCTAGACGAGGTGAGCAGTTCTTC
CDR3aa: CASQSGARRGEQFF

d_gene: NA
abundance: NA
j_gene: TRBJ1-5
len: 13
v_gene: TRBV6-5
CDR3nt: TGTGCCAGCAGCCGTAATAGCAATCAGCCCCAGCATTTT
CDR3aa: CASSRNSNQPQHF

d_gene: NA
abundance: few
j_gene: TRBJ1-5
len: 16
v_gene: TRBV20-1
CDR3nt: TGCAGTGCTATTGACGGGGGGGTCTATAGCAATCAGCCCCAGCATTTT
CDR3aa: CSAIDGGVYSNQPQHF

d_gene: NA
abundance: NA
j_gene: TRBJ2-3
len: 15
v_gene: TRBV7-2
CDR3nt: TGTGCCAGCAGCTTAGCGGGGGGAAGCACAGATACGCAGTATTTT
CDR3aa: CASSLAGGSTDTQYF

d_gene: TRBD1
abundance: NA
j_gene: TRBJ1-6
len: 14
v_gene: TRBV19
CDR3nt: TGTGCCAGTAGTGGGGGGACAGAGAATTCACCCCTCCACTTT
CDR3aa: CASSGGTENSPLHF

d_gene: NA
abundance: NA
j_gene: TRBJ1-5
len: 17
v_gene: TRBV19
CDR3nt: TGTGCCAGTAGTATAGGGGCGCGGGTTAAGAGCAATCAGCCCCAGCATTTT
CDR3aa: CASSIGARVKSNQPQHF

d_gene: NA
abundance: NA
j_gene: TRBJ1-1
len: 13
v_gene: TRBV19
CDR3nt: TGTGCCAGTATGCCGGACGAGGGCACTGAAGCTTTCTTT
CDR3aa: CASMPDEGTEAFF

d_gene: NA
abundance: NA
j_gene: TRBJ2-3
len: 16
v_gene: TRBV4-3
CDR3nt: TGCGCCAGCAGCCAAGAACTCCTTCTACGCACAGATACGCAGTATTTT
CDR3aa: CASSQELLLRTDTQYF

d_gene: TRBD2
abundance: NA
j_gene: TRBJ2-1
len: 16
v_gene: TRBV7-9
CDR3nt: TGTGCCAGCAGCTCCATAGTGGGAGGGGTCAAGAATGAGCAGTTCTTC
CDR3aa: CASSSIVGGVKNEQFF

d_gene: TRBD1
abundance: NA
j_gene: TRBJ1-4
len: 14
v_gene: TRBV7-2
CDR3nt: TGTGCCAGCAGGACACAGGGGGTCGGGGAAAAACTGTTTTTT
CDR3aa: CASRTQGVGEKLFF

d_gene: TRBD2
abundance: NA
j_gene: TRBJ2-7
len: 15
v_gene: TRBV5-4
CDR3nt: TGTGCCAGCAGCCCAGGGACTAGCGGGCCCTACGAGCAGTACTTC
CDR3aa: CASSPGTSGPYEQYF

d_gene: NA
abundance: NA
j_gene: TRBJ1-3
len: 13
v_gene: TRBV2
CDR3nt: TGTGCCAGCAGTTCGGACACCGGAAACACCATATATTTT
CDR3aa: CASSSDTGNTIYF

d_gene: TRBD1
abundance: NA
j_gene: TRBJ2-5
len: 17
v_gene: TRBV9
CDR3nt: TGTGCCAGCAGCGTGTCAGACGGTGGGACAGGGTGGGAGACCCAGTACTTC
CDR3aa: CASSVSDGGTGWETQYF

d_gene: TRBD2
abundance: few
j_gene: TRBJ2-7
len: 15
v_gene: TRBV10-2
CDR3nt: TGCGCCAGCAGCCCAGGGCCTAGCGGTCCCTACGAGCAGTACTTC
CDR3aa: CASSPGPSGPYEQYF

d_gene: TRBD2
abundance: once
j_gene: TRBJ2-3
len: 15
v_gene: TRBV7-2
CDR3nt: TGTGCCAGCAGCTCTATAGCGGGGGCCACAGATACGCAGTATTTT
CDR3aa: CASSSIAGATDTQYF

d_gene: TRBD2
abundance: NA
j_gene: TRBJ2-3
len: 15
v_gene: TRBV28
CDR3nt: TGTGCCAGCAAGGCTCTAGCGGGAGGGGCAGATACGCAGTATTTT
CDR3aa: CASKALAGGADTQYF

d_gene: TRBD2
abundance: NA
j_gene: TRBJ2-1
len: 18
v_gene: TRBV7-8
CDR3nt: TGTGCCAGCAGCCCCCGGACAATTAGCGGGAGATCCGACAATGAGCAGTTCTTC
CDR3aa: CASSPRTISGRSDNEQFF

d_gene: NA
abundance: NA
j_gene: TRBJ2-3
len: 18
v_gene: TRBV4-3
CDR3nt: TGCGCCAGCAGCCAAAGAGTGCCAAGAGGGGGTAGCACAGATACGCAGTATTTT
CDR3aa: CASSQRVPRGGSTDTQYF

d_gene: NA
abundance: NA
j_gene: TRBJ2-6
len: 16
v_gene: TRBV4-3
CDR3nt: TGCGCCAGCAGCCAAGATGCAGGGTCAGGGGCCAACGTCCTGACTTTC
CDR3aa: CASSQDAGSGANVLTF

d_gene: TRBD2
abundance: NA
j_gene: TRBJ2-7
len: 14
v_gene: TRBV6-5
CDR3nt: TGTGCCAGCAGTTCATTAGCGGGAGTCCAAGAGCAGTACTTC
CDR3aa: CASSSLAGVQEQYF

d_gene: NA
abundance: NA
j_gene: TRBJ2-2
len: 16
v_gene: TRBV5-5
CDR3nt: TGTGCCAGCAGCCAATCAGGGGCCGCGAACACCGGGGAGCTGTTTTTT
CDR3aa: CASSQSGAANTGELFF

d_gene: TRBD1
abundance: NA
j_gene: TRBJ2-7
len: 14
v_gene: TRBV5-1
CDR3nt: TGCGCCAGCAGCTTGGACAGGGGGAACTACGAGCAGTACTTC
CDR3aa: CASSLDRGNYEQYF

d_gene: NA
abundance: NA
j_gene: TRBJ2-1
len: 15
v_gene: TRBV19
CDR3nt: TGTGCCAGTAGTACGCCGGTGGCAGGATACAATGAGCAGTTCTTC
CDR3aa: CASSTPVAGYNEQFF

d_gene: NA
abundance: NA
j_gene: TRBJ2-1
len: 14
v_gene: TRBV5-4
CDR3nt: TGTGCCAGCAGCTTGATTGAAGGAGTGCGTGAGCAGTTCTTC
CDR3aa: CASSLIEGVREQFF

d_gene: TRBD1
abundance: NA
j_gene: TRBJ1-4
len: 16
v_gene: TRBV18
CDR3nt: TGTGCCAGCTCACCACCGATGGACATCACAGGGGAAAAACTGTCTTTT
CDR3aa: CASSPPMDITGEKLSF

d_gene: TRBD1
abundance: NA
j_gene: TRBJ1-2
len: 14
v_gene: TRBV15
CDR3nt: TGTGCCACCAGCAGAGCGGACAGGGATTATGGCTACACCTTC
CDR3aa: CATSRADRDYGYTF

d_gene: TRBD1
abundance: NA
j_gene: TRBJ1-1
len: 14
v_gene: TRBV28
CDR3nt: TGTGCCAGCAAGACCCAGGGGGTGGTGACTGAAGCTTTCTTT
CDR3aa: CASKTQGVVTEAFF

d_gene: NA
abundance: NA
j_gene: TRBJ2-7
len: 11
v_gene: TRBV5-1
CDR3nt: TGCGCCAGCAGCTCAGGTCACGAGCAGTACTTC
CDR3aa: CASSSGHEQYF

d_gene: NA
abundance: NA
j_gene: TRBJ2-1
len: 13
v_gene: TRBV11-2
CDR3nt: TGTGCCAGCAGCTTAGAAGCCGGGACAGAGCAGTTCTTC
CDR3aa: CASSLEAGTEQFF

d_gene: NA
abundance: NA
j_gene: TRBJ1-2
len: 15
v_gene: TRBV11-2
CDR3nt: TGTGCCAGCAGCTTAGATCGGGGGTCTCTCTATGGCTACACCTTC
CDR3aa: CASSLDRGSLYGYTF

d_gene: TRBD2
abundance: NA
j_gene: TRBJ2-1
len: 13
v_gene: TRBV20-1
CDR3nt: TGCAGTGCTAGTGGACTAGCGGCCAATGAGCAGTTCTTC
CDR3aa: CSASGLAANEQFF